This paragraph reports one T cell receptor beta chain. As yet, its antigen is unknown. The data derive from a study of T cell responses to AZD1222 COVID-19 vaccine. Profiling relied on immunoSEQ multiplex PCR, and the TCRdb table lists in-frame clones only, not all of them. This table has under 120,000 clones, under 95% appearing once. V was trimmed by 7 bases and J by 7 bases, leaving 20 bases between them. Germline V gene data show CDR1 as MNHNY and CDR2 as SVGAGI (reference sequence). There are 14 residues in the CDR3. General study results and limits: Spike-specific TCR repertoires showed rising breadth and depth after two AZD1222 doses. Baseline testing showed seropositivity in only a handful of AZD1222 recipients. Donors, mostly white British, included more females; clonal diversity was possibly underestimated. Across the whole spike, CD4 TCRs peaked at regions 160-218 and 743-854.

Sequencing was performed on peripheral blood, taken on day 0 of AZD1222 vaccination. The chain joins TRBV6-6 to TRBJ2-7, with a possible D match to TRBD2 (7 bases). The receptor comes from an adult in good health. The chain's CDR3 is CASNSEGGDREQYF. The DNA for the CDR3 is TGTGCCAGCAATTCGGAGGGGGGGGACCGGGAGCAGTACTTC.